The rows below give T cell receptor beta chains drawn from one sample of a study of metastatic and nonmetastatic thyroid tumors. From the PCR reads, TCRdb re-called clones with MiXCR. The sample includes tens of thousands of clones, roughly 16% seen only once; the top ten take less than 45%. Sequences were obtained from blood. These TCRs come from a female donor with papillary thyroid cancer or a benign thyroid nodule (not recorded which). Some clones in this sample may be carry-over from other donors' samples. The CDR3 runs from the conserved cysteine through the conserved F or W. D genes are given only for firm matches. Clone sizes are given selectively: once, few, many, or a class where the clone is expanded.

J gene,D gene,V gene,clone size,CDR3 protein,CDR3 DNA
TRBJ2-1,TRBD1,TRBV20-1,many,CSARDQTGRREQFF,TGCAGTGCTAGAGACCAGACAGGGCGGAGGGAGCAGTTCTTC
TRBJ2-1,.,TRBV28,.,CASSPEGPSGGQGVYQFF,TGTGCCAGCAGTCCCGAAGGTCCAAGCGGAGGGCAGGGAGTCTATCAGTTCTTC
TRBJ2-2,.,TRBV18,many,CASSPARGYGGELFF,TGTGCCAGCTCACCGGCTCGGGGTTACGGCGGGGAGCTGTTTTTT
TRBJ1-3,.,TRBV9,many,CASSVGVGYGNTIYF,TGTGCCAGCAGCGTAGGAGTAGGGTACGGAAACACCATATATTTT
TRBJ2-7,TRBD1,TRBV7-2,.,CGSSLVWTGRYEQYF,TGTGGCAGCAGCTTAGTGTGGACAGGCCGCTACGAGCAGTACTTC
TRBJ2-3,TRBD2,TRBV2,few,CASSSSGRQNTQYF,TGTGCCAGCAGTAGTAGCGGGAGACAAAATACGCAGTATTTT
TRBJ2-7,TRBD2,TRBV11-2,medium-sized,CASSQGTSSAEQYF,TGTGCCAGCAGCCAGGGGACTAGCAGCGCCGAGCAGTACTTC
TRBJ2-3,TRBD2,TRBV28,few,CASSFVSGRSDTQYF,TGTGCCAGCAGTTTCGTTAGCGGGAGATCAGATACGCAGTATTTT
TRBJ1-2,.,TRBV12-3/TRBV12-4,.,CASSQRQEPPYGYTF,TGTGCCAGCAGTCAGAGACAGGAACCCCCCTATGGCTACACCTTC
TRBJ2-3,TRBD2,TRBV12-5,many,CASGLSASGRVPHTDTQYF,TGTGCTAGTGGTTTGTCTGCTAGCGGGAGGGTTCCTCACACAGATACGCAGTATTTT